The 5 T cell receptor beta chains below were found in one sample sequenced in a study of regulatory T cells in long-lasting Graves disease. The TCR beta library used iRepertoire HTBI primers with Arm-PCR amplification of CDR3. Each CDR3 protein gets one entry after TCRdb re-called the multiplex PCR reads with MiXCR. In the table there are roughly 440,000 distinct CDR3 sequences, around 15% of which are singletons. Time point indicated: newly diagnosed GD, antithyroid drugs for less than 3 months. RNA from PBMCs was the source of the TCR library. These same data were also listed under a study on T cells in Graves' hyperthyroidism and ophthalmopathy.

This sample comprised peripheral blood mononuclear cells (PBMCs), obtained at new diagnosis, from a patient treated with antithyroid drugs. Receptors were obtained from a woman aged 18-29 years with Graves disease.

This clonotype was seen many times. The J gene is TRBJ2-3, the V gene TRBV10-3; weak D call: TRBD1 (5 bases). V was pared by 0 bases and J by 4 bases, with 14 bases between. This CDR3 region has 16 residues. Germline loops: CDR1 ENHRY, CDR2 SYGVKD. Here the CDR3 DNA reads TGTGCCATCAGTGAGTCAAAGGGGCGAAGCGCAGATACGCAGTATTTT. The encoded protein is CAISESKGRSADTQYF.

This clonotype was seen repeatedly, ten times or more. The rearrangement links TRBV6-2 or TRBV6-3 to TRBJ1-5, with 7 bases fitting TRBD1. The V and J ends lost 6 bases and 4 bases, in that order; junction bases with no gene match: 6. The CDR3 contains 14 residues. Germline assignment: CDR1 MNHEY and CDR2 SVGEGT. CDR3 residues: CASRQGRGNQPQHF. As DNA, the CDR3 is TGTGCCAGCAGACAGGGGAGAGGGAATCAGCCCCAGCATTTT.

This clonotype was counted many times. The CDR3 DNA reads TGTGCCAGCAGTTTTTCGAGGTCAACTTCCTACGAGCAGTACTTC. Translated: CASSFSRSTSYEQYF. This chain joins TRBV28 and TRBJ2-7, with D uncertain. Germline V gene data show CDR1 as MDHEN and CDR2 as SYDVKM. The CDR3 is 15 amino acids. Trimming cost V 3 bases and J 1 base, with 13 bases left between them.

This clonotype was seen only a few times. The V call is TRBV28, the J call TRBJ1-6; maybe TRBD1 (5 bases). The CDR3 sequence is 15 residues long. Trimming took off 2 bases at V and 7 bases at J, with 12 bases between the two ends. From germline, CDR1 is MDHEN and CDR2 SYDVKM. The CDR3 DNA reads TGTGCCAGCAGTTTAGGAGACAGTTACAATTCACCCCTCCACTTT. Its translation: CASSLGDSYNSPLHF.

V is TRBV25-1 and J is TRBJ2-3; 7 bases map to TRBD2. This CDR3 is 14 amino acids long. Trimming at V came to 8 bases and at J to 2 bases, leaving 7 bases not matched to a gene. Germline V gene lookup returns CDR1 MGHDK and CDR2 SYGVNS. CDR3 sequence reads: CASGSSGNTDTQYF. CDR3 DNA sequence: TGTGCCAGCGGGTCTAGCGGTAACACAGATACGCAGTATTTT.